Listed below are T cell receptor beta chains from one sample, sequenced in a study of T cells in Graves' hyperthyroidism and ophthalmopathy. TCRdb itself ran the multiplex PCR reads through MiXCR, one entry per CDR3 protein. The sample lists approximately 510,000 distinct CDR3 sequences, 46% occurring once. Sequencing was carried out using peripheral blood or thyroid tissue (not recorded which). Receptors were obtained from an adult woman with Graves' disease, either hyperthyroidism or ophthalmopathy (not recorded which). Both conserved end residues are part of each CDR3. Fields, in order: D gene, clone size, V gene, J gene, CDR3 DNA, CDR3 protein. A D gene is named only where the DNA matches it firmly. Size is stated for part of the rows, as once, few or many counts, or as a class when the clone is expanded.

.	many	TRBV28	TRBJ2-2	TGTGCCAGCAGTGGAGGAGGGACCGGGGAGCTGTTTTTT	CASSGGGTGELFF
TRBD1	.	TRBV11-2	TRBJ1-2	TGTGCCAGCAGCCCCGGTACAGGGGGAGGGTATGGCTACACCTTC	CASSPGTGGGYGYTF
TRBD2	.	TRBV20-1	TRBJ2-7	TGCAGTGCTAGACATTCCGGGACTAACACCGGGGAGCTGTACTTC	CSARHSGTNTGELYF
.	few	TRBV7-2	TRBJ1-1	TGTGCCAGCAGCTACTTCGAATCCGGTGAAGCTTTCTTT	CASSYFESGEAFF
.	many	TRBV7-9	TRBJ2-7	TGTGCCAGCAGCCCTACCGTGGTCGAGCAGTACTTC	CASSPTVVEQYF
.	few	TRBV7-8	TRBJ1-5	TGTGCCAGCAGCTTAGAAGGAGGGAATGGGCGCAATCAGCCCCAGCATTTT	CASSLEGGNGRNQPQHF
.	many	TRBV7-2	TRBJ2-7	TGTGCCAGCAGCTTAGTCGAGATCGGATACGAGCAGTACTTC	CASSLVEIGYEQYF
.	few	TRBV7-9	TRBJ2-2	TGTGCCAGCAGCCCCAACCCGGGAGACACCGGGGAGCTGTTTTTT	CASSPNPGDTGELFF
TRBD1	many	TRBV5-6	TRBJ2-5	TGTGCCAGCAGATCCCGGGACAGGGTAAAAGAGACCCAGTACTTC	CASRSRDRVKETQYF
TRBD1	.	TRBV13	TRBJ1-1	TGTGCCAGCAGTCACTTGACAGGGGGCAGTCGGGAAGCTTTCTTT	CASSHLTGGSREAFF
.	few	TRBV19	TRBJ2-6	TGTGCTAGTAATGTAACAGGGAACTCTTTCTCTGGGGCCAACGTCCTGACTTTC	CASNVTGNSFSGANVLTF
TRBD1	.	TRBV29-1	TRBJ2-7	TGCAGCTTAGCTAGGGGAGGACAGGGTAACGAGCAGTACTTC	CSLARGGQGNEQYF
.	many	TRBV11-2	TRBJ1-4	TGTGCCAGCAGCAATCGGACAGTTGCAACTAATGAAAAACTGTTTTTT	CASSNRTVATNEKLFF
TRBD1	.	TRBV7-9	TRBJ2-2	TGCGCCAGCAAACCGGGACAGGGTACCGGGGAGCTGTTTTTT	CASKPGQGTGELFF
.	many	TRBV7-9	TRBJ2-2	TGTGCCAGCCAGGGAACGGGGAACACCGGGGAGCTGTTTTTT	CASQGTGNTGELFF
.	few	TRBV6-1	TRBJ1-5	TGTGCCAGCGGCTCCGGGACCTATTATCAGCCCCAGCATTTT	CASGSGTYYQPQHF
TRBD2	.	TRBV2	TRBJ2-3	TGTGCCAGACACCTAGCGGGAGTAGAGTGGGCACCAGATACGCAGTATTTT	CARHLAGVEWAPDTQYF
TRBD1	few	TRBV28	TRBJ2-5	TGTGCCAGCACTCTACAGGGGGACCAAGAGACCCAGTACTTC	CASTLQGDQETQYF
.	few	TRBV20-1	TRBJ1-2	TGCAGTGCTAGAGGGGGCAGATCCGGGGACGATGGCTACACCTTC	CSARGGRSGDDGYTF
.	.	TRBV20-1	TRBJ2-2	TGCAGTGCTAGAGCATACAGGGCCGGGGAGCTGTTTTTT	CSARAYRAGELFF
.	many	TRBV6-1	TRBJ1-2	TGTGCCAGCGGAACCTCGGGGGCGCAGGACTATGGCTACACCTTC	CASGTSGAQDYGYTF
.	.	TRBV7-6	TRBJ1-1	TGTGCCAGCAGCGGTAGACAGGTCGCTGAAGCTTTCTTT	CASSGRQVAEAFF
.	few	TRBV15	TRBJ1-1	TGTGCCACCACGATTCAGGGCAACACTGAAGCTTTCTTT	CATTIQGNTEAFF
TRBD1	many	TRBV20-1	TRBJ1-2	TGCAGTGTTACCGGGACAGGCTATGGCTACACCTTC	CSVTGTGYGYTF
TRBD1	.	TRBV19	TRBJ1-5	TGTGCCAGTAGTACGGGACAGGGGATACACAATCAGCCCCAGCATTTT	CASSTGQGIHNQPQHF
TRBD1	.	TRBV20-1	TRBJ1-2	TGCAGTGCCCTACCGGACAGGGCTTATGGCTACACCTTC	CSALPDRAYGYTF
TRBD1	many	TRBV10-3	TRBJ2-7	TGTGCCATCTCAGACGGCACAGGGGACTACGAGCAGTACTTC	CAISDGTGDYEQYF
.	many	TRBV29-1	TRBJ1-1	TGCAGCGTGTCTGGCAGGAACACTGAAGCTTTCTTT	CSVSGRNTEAFF
.	many	TRBV7-2	TRBJ2-3	TGTGCCAGCAGCCCAAGCTCGGATACGCAGTATTTT	CASSPSSDTQYF
.	.	TRBV7-9	TRBJ1-2	.	CASSPPSGSYEQYFGDDGYTF
TRBD1	.	TRBV5-1	TRBJ1-6	TGTGCCAGCAGCTTGCCTGAGGGGGCGAGGCATTCACCCCTCCACTTT	CASSLPEGARHSPLHF
.	once	TRBV19	TRBJ2-2	TGTGCCAGTAGTCCTCTATGGGGCACCGGGGAGCTGTTTTTT	CASSPLWGTGELFF
.	.	TRBV5-1	TRBJ1-1	TGCGCCAGCAGCTGGATGGACACCACTGAAGCTTTCTTT	CASSWMDTTEAFF
TRBD2	.	TRBV9	TRBJ2-7	TGTGCCAGCAGCGCGGGGGGGGCTAGCGGGACGTCCGAGCAGTACTTC	CASSAGGASGTSEQYF
TRBD1	.	TRBV24-1	TRBJ1-2	TGTGCCACCAGTGAGGTACAGGGGGGTATCTATGGCTACACCTTC	CATSEVQGGIYGYTF
TRBD1	few	TRBV5-1	TRBJ2-7	TGCGCCAGCAGCCACTCCCGGACAGGGGGTAACGAGCAGTACTTC	CASSHSRTGGNEQYF
.	.	TRBV6-1	TRBJ1-5	TGTGCCAGCAGTGAATTTTGGGGGGGGAGTCAGCCCCAGCATTTT	CASSEFWGGSQPQHF
.	.	TRBV28	TRBJ1-6	TGTGCCAGCAGTTTACGCGGGGGGAATAATTCACCCCTCCACTTT	CASSLRGGNNSPLHF
TRBD1	.	TRBV19	TRBJ1-6	TGTGCCAGTAGGGACAGGGGAGGCTCACCCCTCCACTTT	CASRDRGGSPLHF
TRBD1	.	TRBV19	TRBJ1-5	TGTGCCAGTAGTGTGGACAGGGTGCAACAGCCCCAGCATTTT	CASSVDRVQQPQHF
.	many	TRBV15	TRBJ1-1	TGTGCCACCAGCAGAGATCGAGTGAACACTGAAGCTTTCTTT	CATSRDRVNTEAFF
.	once	TRBV30	TRBJ1-2	TGTGCCTGGGGTGTCTCGCCCTATGGCTACACCTTC	CAWGVSPYGYTF
.	once	TRBV7-9	TRBJ1-4	TGTGCCAGCAGCTTGAGTGGACTGTTTTTT	CASSLSGLFF